Listed here are 22 T cell receptor beta chains from one sample, sequenced in a study of control samples from healthy donors and cancer patients. Produced via immunoSEQ multiplex PCR; TCRdb's table is partial and in-frame only. The table includes 91,000 or so clones, roughly 92% detected once. Sequenced sample: blood. The origin of the receptors is a woman aged 25 to 45 in good health.

The chain joins TRBV6-4 to TRBJ1-3; TRBD1 matches 8 bases. The CDR3 has 15 residues. V dropped 3 bases and J dropped 2; count of bases not matched to a gene: 3. The germline gives CDR1 MRHNA, CDR2 SNTAGT. As DNA, the CDR3 is TGTGCCAGCAGTGAGGGGACAGGAGCTGGAAACACCATATATTTT. Translation: CASSEGTGAGNTIYF.

The genes are TRBV13 and TRBJ1-3; a possible D gene is TRBD1 (6 bases). Germline CDR1 is PRHDT and CDR2 is FYEKMQ (reference sequence). This CDR3 region has 15 residues. V lost 4 bases and J lost 2, with 12 bases in between. DNA for the CDR3: TGTGCCAGCAGCTCACCGACAGGCACTGGAAACACCATATATTTT. Residues: CASSSPTGTGNTIYF.

The chain is built from TRBV19 and TRBJ1-5; 8 bases line up with TRBD1. The ends lost 5 bases at V and 7 bases at J; junction bases unmatched: 19. The CDR3 runs to 18 residues. Germline V gene lookup returns CDR1 LNHDA and CDR2 SQIVND (reference sequence). The CDR3 reads CASSLKWPTGVAGQPQHF. As DNA, the CDR3 is TGTGCCAGTAGTCTCAAATGGCCGACAGGGGTCGCAGGACAGCCCCAGCATTTT.

The chain recombines TRBV6-6 with TRBJ2-3; TRBD2 agrees at 8 bases. The CDR3 contains 16 residues. The V gene end was trimmed by 5 bases and the J gene end by 2 bases; junction bases not matched to a gene: 9. Germline V lookup: CDR1 MNHNY, CDR2 SVGAGI (reference sequence). CDR3 in amino acids: CASSLRTGGFTDTQYF. For the CDR3, the DNA is TGTGCCAGCAGTCTCCGGACGGGGGGGTTCACAGATACGCAGTATTTT.

The chain couples TRBV4-1 to TRBJ1-2; tentatively, D is TRBD1 (6 bases). The CDR3 has 14 amino acids. CDR1 is MGHRA, CDR2 YSYEKL, per germline. Trimming removed 0 bases from V and 4 bases from J, with 9 bases in between. CDR3: CASSQDPQGYGYTF. The CDR3 DNA reads as TGCGCCAGCAGCCAAGATCCACAGGGCTATGGCTACACCTTC.

This rearrangement joins TRBV4-1 to TRBJ2-1, with TRBD2 matching over 8 bases. The V gene end was trimmed by 8 bases and the J gene end by 2 bases; junction bases not matched to a gene: 8. CDR1 and CDR2 from the germline V gene are MGHRA and YSYEKL. There are 15 residues in the CDR3. The CDR3 sequence: CASGTGLVAYNEQFF. CDR3 DNA: TGCGCCAGCGGGACGGGACTAGTGGCCTACAATGAGCAGTTCTTC.

V and J are TRBV21-1 and TRBJ1-4. TRBV21-1 is a pseudogene segment. The CDR3 totals 14 residues. DNA of the CDR3: TGTGCCAGCAGTCCGGGTTGGGGTAATGAAAAACTGTTTTTT. This gives the protein CASSPGWGNEKLFF.

The J gene is TRBJ1-2, the V gene TRBV7-9, with a tentative D call TRBD1 (5 bases). V shed 5 bases and J shed 4 bases, with 11 bases lying between them. This CDR3 is 13 amino acids long. CDR1 and CDR2 (germline): SEHNR, FQNEAQ (reference sequence). DNA of the CDR3: TGTGCCAGCAGCACCAGGGTTATCTATGGCTACACCTTC. As protein: CASSTRVIYGYTF.

The J gene is TRBJ1-1, the V gene TRBV6-2 or TRBV6-3; D is undetermined. This CDR3 has 13 amino acids. The V gene lost 2 bases and the J gene lost 1 base, with 5 bases spanning the gap. CDR1 is MNHEY and CDR2 is SVGEGT in the germline V gene. In nucleotides, the CDR3 is TGTGCCAGCAGTTACGAGGGGAACACTGAAGCTTTCTTT. Protein: CASSYEGNTEAFF.

The genes are TRBV10-1 and TRBJ2-1; D may be TRBD2 (5 bases). Germline-derived CDR1 and CDR2 are WNHNN and SYGVQD (reference sequence). This CDR3 is built from 13 residues. Trimming took 8 bases from V and 7 from J, leaving 15 bases between them. CDR3 nucleotides: TGCGCCAGCGCGGGCCTAGAGGTGAATGAGCAGTTCTTC. Translating it yields CASAGLEVNEQFF.

V gene TRBV4-2 combines with J gene TRBJ1-6, with D unclear. CDR3 size: 17 residues. V lost 0 bases to trimming and J lost 0 bases, with 9 bases between them. Germline V gene lookup returns CDR1 LGHNA and CDR2 YNFKEQ. The CDR3 sequence is CASSQEARSSYNSPLHF. The CDR3 DNA sequence: TGTGCCAGCAGCCAAGAGGCCAGGAGCTCCTATAATTCACCCCTCCACTTT.

V and J are TRBV7-9 and TRBJ2-7; D is possibly TRBD1 (5 bases). The CDR3 is made up of 13 amino acids. Trimming took 3 bases from V and 3 from J, leaving 9 bases between them. In germline, CDR1 is SEHNR, CDR2 FQNEAQ (reference sequence). The CDR3 loop reads CASSFRELYEQYF. The CDR3 bases are TGTGCCAGCAGCTTCAGGGAACTCTACGAGCAGTACTTC.

The V and J genes are TRBV7-6 and TRBJ1-4; D remains ambiguous. Trimming pared 3 bases from V and 5 bases from J, leaving 10 bases between. CDR1 and CDR2 (germline): SGHVS, FNYEAQ. This CDR3 has 14 amino acids. This CDR3 reads CASSFGLWNEKLFF. The CDR3 region has the DNA TGTGCCAGCAGCTTCGGACTCTGGAATGAAAAACTGTTTTTT.

The chain is built from TRBV6-5 and TRBJ2-7; a possible D gene is TRBD1 (5 bases). Germline V gene lookup returns CDR1 MNHEY and CDR2 SVGAGI. Trimming pared 8 bases from V and 4 bases from J, leaving 15 bases between. There are 13 residues in the CDR3. The CDR3 reads CASAKTDLYEQYF. The CDR3 coding sequence is TGTGCCAGCGCGAAGACAGATTTATACGAGCAGTACTTC.

The rearrangement joins TRBV21-1 to TRBJ1-1; the tabulated D call, TRBD1, remains unverified against the DNA. TRBV21-1 is a known pseudogene. This CDR3 is 14 amino acids long. CDR3 in DNA: TGTGCCAGCAAAGGGGGCAGCGGAACCACTGAAGCTTTCTTT. This encodes CASKGGSGTTEAFF.

The sample holds one count of this clone. Within the sample, other DNA sequences also encode this same CDR3. V and J are TRBV6-5 and TRBJ1-5; no definite D call. The CDR3 spans 15 residues. V shed 2 bases and J shed 2 bases, with 10 bases lying between them. Germline V gives CDR1 MNHEY, CDR2 SVGAGI. The CDR3 here is CASSYRRGGNQPQHF. The CDR3 DNA reads as TGTGCCAGCAGTTACCGACGGGGAGGCAATCAGCCCCAGCATTTT.

This sequence joins TRBV29-1 and TRBJ2-2; TRBD2 agrees at 10 bases. Germline CDR1 SQVTM, CDR2 ANQGSEA. After removal of 7 bases from V and 2 bases from J, the junction contained 1 base not matched to a gene. There are 13 residues in the CDR3. DNA of the CDR3: TGCAGCGAACTAGCGGGAAACACCGGGGAGCTGTTTTTT. It specifies CSELAGNTGELFF.

V is TRBV6-6 and J is TRBJ1-5, with TRBD1 matching over 7 bases. The germline CDR1 and CDR2 sequences are MNHNY and SVGAGI (reference sequence). The CDR3 spans 13 residues. V lost 4 bases and J lost 8; bases outside the gene matches: 5. The CDR3 spells CASSFTQGEPQHF. CDR3 nucleotides: TGTGCCAGCAGTTTCACCCAGGGGGAGCCCCAGCATTTT.

The CDR3 DNA is TGTGCCAGCACCACCACAGGGGCCTATGGCTACACCTTC. It codes for CASTTTGAYGYTF. V gene TRBV12-3 or TRBV12-4 combines with J gene TRBJ1-2; 7 nucleotides agree with TRBD1. After removal of 7 bases from V and 4 bases from J, the junction contained 6 bases not matched to a gene. CDR3 length: 13 amino acids.

The rearrangement uses TRBV3-1 (or the pseudogene TRBV3-2) and TRBJ1-6; a possible D gene is TRBD1 (6 bases). The germline V gene encodes CDR1 LGHDT and CDR2 YNNKEL (reference sequence). This CDR3 is built from 17 residues. V gave up 5 bases and J gave up 0 bases, with 14 bases separating them. DNA of the CDR3: TGTGCCAGCAGCAGGCAGGGGATGAGCTCCTATAATTCACCCCTCCACTTT. Protein: CASSRQGMSSYNSPLHF.

The chain recombines TRBV7-3 with TRBJ1-1; D remains ambiguous. The ends were cut back, 2 bases at V and 0 bases at J, with 4 bases in the middle. Germline CDR1 SGHTA, CDR2 FQGTGA. This CDR3 is built from 13 residues. The CDR3 loop is CASSLFVNTEAFF. In DNA, the CDR3 is TGTGCCAGCAGCTTATTTGTGAACACTGAAGCTTTCTTT.

This clone was seen more than once but under ten times. The chain uses TRBV3-1 (or the pseudogene TRBV3-2) and TRBJ1-3, with 9 bases fitting TRBD1. The CDR3 spans 13 residues. Trimming at V came to 8 bases and at J to 10 bases, leaving 9 bases not matched to a gene. Germline CDR1 reads LGHDT; CDR2 reads YNNKEL (reference sequence). CDR3 in DNA: TGTGCCAGCTCATCCGCCGGGACAGGGACCATATATTTT. As protein: CASSSAGTGTIYF.